The 5 T cell receptor beta chains below come from one sample, sequenced in a study of blood T cell repertoires in COVID-19. The repertoire was sequenced with immunoSEQ multiplex PCR; TCRdb's copy has only in-frame clones and lacks some. The sample holds fewer than 500,000 clones, more than 75% seen once. The specimen sequenced was peripheral blood. Source of these receptors: a human donor with acute or convalescent COVID-19. The donor label of this sample is uncertain.

The rearrangement uses TRBV27 and TRBJ2-7; TRBD2 matches at 9 bases. V gave up 8 bases and J gave up 3 bases; unmatched junction bases: 20. The CDR3 is made up of 18 amino acids. Germline V lookup: CDR1 MNHEY, CDR2 SMNVEV (reference sequence). The CDR3 nucleotides are TGTGCCAGCGGCCGGTCAGGGAGGGTAGCGGGAGATTTCTACGAGCAGTACTTC. It translates to CASGRSGRVAGDFYEQYF.

V gene TRBV15 combines with J gene TRBJ2-3, with a tentative D call TRBD2 (6 bases). V was shortened by 9 bases and J by 5 bases, with 24 bases between the two germline ends. Germline values: CDR1 LNHNV, CDR2 YYDKDF (reference sequence). The CDR3 spans 16 residues. CDR3 protein: CATGARWGGMVDTQYF. The CDR3 DNA reads as TGTGCCACAGGCGCAAGATGGGGCGGGATGGTAGATACGCAGTATTTT.

The V call is TRBV4-1, the J call TRBJ2-1; 12 positions agree with TRBD1. The CDR3 length is 14 residues. Trimming took 9 bases from V and 7 from J; bases not matched to a gene: 7. Looked up from germline, CDR1 is MGHRA and CDR2 is YSYEKL. The CDR3, as DNA: TGCGCCAGTCGCGGGACAGGGGGCCGGAATGAGCAGTTCTTC. Translation gives CASRGTGGRNEQFF.

This clone was found a few times. The gene calls are TRBV30 and TRBJ2-7; possible D gene TRBD1, 5 bases. There are 14 residues in the CDR3. V was clipped by 3 bases and J by 7 bases, with 19 bases between them. CDR1 and CDR2 (germline): GTSNPN, SVGIG (reference sequence). The CDR3 DNA follows: TGTGCCTGGAGGTCCGACCGTGGGGCTTGGGAGCAGTACTTC. Translating gives CAWRSDRGAWEQYF.

The chain has TRBV6-5 and TRBJ1-1; D remains unclear. Between the trimmed V and J ends, which lost 8 bases and 4 bases, there was a span of 11 bases. The length of the CDR3 is 12 residues. Germline V CDR1 and CDR2: MNHEY, SVGAGI. CDR3 sequence (DNA): TGTGCCAGCGGCCCAGGTGGCACTGAAGCTTTCTTT. It encodes CASGPGGTEAFF.